The 3 T cell receptor beta chains below come from one sample, sequenced in a study of blood T cell repertoires in COVID-19. Clones were read by immunoSEQ multiplex PCR, and TCRdb kept only the in-frame ones, dropping some. Altogether some 190,000 clones are present, roughly four fifths being singletons, with the ten largest covering around 12%. Sequencing input: peripheral blood. These receptors were taken from a woman aged 45-65 years with acute or convalescent COVID-19.

V is TRBV5-1 and J is TRBJ2-5, with D possibly being TRBD1 (6 bases). CDR3 length equals 14 residues. The V gene's germline CDR1 is SGHRS and CDR2 YFSETQ. V lost 4 bases, J lost 2 bases, and 12 bases lay in between. CDR3 sequence (DNA): TGCGCCAGCAGCCCGTCAGGGGCACAAGAGACCCAGTACTTC. Translating it yields CASSPSGAQETQYF.

The CDR3 protein is CASRGDSGVQETQYF. The DNA of the CDR3 is TGCGCCAGCCGCGGGGATAGCGGAGTTCAAGAGACCCAGTACTTC. The V call is TRBV5-1, the J call TRBJ2-5; D may be TRBD2 (6 bases). CDR1 is SGHRS, CDR2 YFSETQ, per germline. Trimming pared 7 bases from V and 2 bases from J, leaving 18 bases between. The CDR3 contains 15 residues. The whole variable domain, filled in from reference TRBV5-1 and TRBJ2-5, reads KAGVTQTPRYLIKTRGQQVTLSCSPISGHRSVSWYQQTPGQGLQFLFEYFSETQRNKGNFPGRFSGRQFSNSRSEMNVSTLELGDSALYLCASRGDSGVQETQYFGPGTRLLVL.

The DNA for the CDR3 is TGTGCCAGCAGCCTCGCCGGGACAGGGCCCTACGAGCAGTACTTC. Protein product: CASSLAGTGPYEQYF. The chain couples TRBV16 to TRBJ2-7; 9 bases align to TRBD1. With V trimmed by 4 bases and J by 2 bases, 6 bases remained unmatched. Germline V gene sequence: CDR1 KGHSY, CDR2 FQNENV. The CDR3 runs 15 residues.